The 30 T cell receptor beta chains given below trace back to one sample, sequenced in a study of blood T cell repertoires in COVID-19. Data came from immunoSEQ multiplex PCR; TCRdb stores just in-frame clones and leaves some out. Counted here are approximately 100,000 clones, just under 85% occurring once; the ten biggest clones make up more than 9%. The sequenced sample consisted of peripheral blood. These receptors were obtained from a man aged 70-80 years with acute or convalescent COVID-19.

This clone was picked up a small number of times. The chain joins TRBV9 to TRBJ1-5, with TRBD1 matching 7 bases. J lost 8 bases, V lost 0 bases, and 11 bases had no gene match. Germline CDR1 SGDLS, CDR2 YYNGEE. The CDR3 length is 16 residues. DNA for the CDR3: TGTGCCAGCAGCGTAGGATTGGAAGGGGGCGGGGAGCCCCAGCATTTT. As protein: CASSVGLEGGGEPQHF.

This clone was observed a few times. CDR3 nucleotides: TGTGCCAGCAGCTTGGCAGGTTCCCTCGGCTACACCTTC. This codes for CASSLAGSLGYTF. The chain recombines TRBV5-6 with TRBJ1-2; D remains unclear. V lost 0 bases and J lost 8, with 11 bases in between. Germline V gene lookup returns CDR1 SGHDT and CDR2 YYEEEE. There are 13 residues in the CDR3.

The J gene is TRBJ2-3, the V gene TRBV7-6; a possible D gene is TRBD2 (7 bases). CDR3 length equals 15 residues. The V end was cut by 0 bases, the J end by 3 bases, with 10 bases between. Germline V gene sequence: CDR1 SGHVS, CDR2 FNYEAQ. The CDR3 sequence is CASSLAGGPTDTQYF. CDR3 DNA: TGTGCCAGCAGCTTAGCGGGGGGGCCAACAGATACGCAGTATTTT.

The chain joins TRBV11-2 to TRBJ2-3, with 13 bases identical to TRBD2. Germline assignment: CDR1 SGHAT and CDR2 FQNNGV. This CDR3 region has 16 residues. Trimming took 5 bases from V and 6 from J; bases not matched to a gene: 8. CDR3 coding DNA: TGTGCCAGCAGCGAACCGGGACTAGCGGGGAGGGATACGCAGTATTTT. Amino acid sequence: CASSEPGLAGRDTQYF.

This chain uses TRBV7-9 with TRBJ1-1; D is unclear. Per the germline V gene, CDR1 is SEHNR and CDR2 is FQNEAQ (reference sequence). The CDR3 length is 14 residues. Trimming removed 3 bases from V and 0 bases from J, with 8 bases in between. CDR3 residues: CASSFLQMNTEAFF. The CDR3 DNA reads TGTGCCAGCAGCTTCCTACAGATGAACACTGAAGCTTTCTTT.

This clone has more than one count but fewer than ten. This chain uses TRBV19 with TRBJ1-2, with D unresolved. Deletions cut 0 bases from V and 8 bases from J, with 10 bases between. Germline V gene lookup returns CDR1 LNHDA and CDR2 SQIVND (reference sequence). The CDR3 runs 13 residues. CDR3 DNA: TGTGCCAGTAGTATAGAACGCAGGCTGGGCTACACCTTC. Translated, it gives CASSIERRLGYTF.

This rearrangement joins TRBV15 to TRBJ2-6; 8 bases are shared with TRBD2. The CDR3 length is 19 residues. Trimming at V came to 3 bases and at J to 0 bases, leaving 10 bases not matched to a gene. Germline V gene lookup returns CDR1 LNHNV and CDR2 YYDKDF (reference sequence). CDR3 sequence: CATSSRGGKPVSGANVLTF. CDR3 nucleotide sequence: TGTGCCACCAGCAGCCGGGGGGGGAAGCCGGTCTCTGGGGCCAACGTCCTGACTTTC. Full variable domain (remainder filled in from reference TRBV15 and TRBJ2-6): DAMVIQNPRYQVTQFGKPVTLSCSQTLNHNVMYWYQQKSSQAPKLLFHYYDKDFNNEADTPDNFQSRRPNTSFCFLDIRSPGLGDTAMYLCATSSRGGKPVSGANVLTFGAGSRLTVL.

This sequence joins TRBV18 and TRBJ2-1; D remains unclear. The V gene lost 0 bases and the J gene lost 2 bases, with 11 bases spanning the gap. The germline CDR1 and CDR2 sequences are KGHSH and LQKENI. This CDR3 spans 16 amino acids. CDR3 amino acids: CASSPPVAEAYNEQFF. CDR3 DNA sequence: TGTGCCAGCTCACCACCGGTGGCGGAAGCCTACAATGAGCAGTTCTTC. The complete variable domain, with remaining parts taken from reference TRBV18 and TRBJ2-1, reads NAGVMQNPRHLVRRRGQEARLRCSPMKGHSHVYWYRQLPEEGLKFMVYLQKENIIDESGMPKERFSAEFPKEGPSILRIQQVVRGDSAAYFCASSPPVAEAYNEQFFGPGTRLTVL.

The V call is TRBV6-5, the J call TRBJ2-1, with 15 nucleotides matching TRBD2. CDR3 size: 16 residues. From germline, CDR1 is MNHEY and CDR2 SVGAGI. J lost 10 bases, V lost 2 bases, and 6 bases had no gene match. The CDR3 region is CASSYGTSGRLGEQFF. Here the CDR3 DNA reads TGTGCCAGCAGTTACGGGACTAGCGGGAGGTTAGGGGAGCAGTTCTTC.

This clone was counted only a few times. The chain is built from TRBV4-3 and TRBJ2-1, with TRBD2 as a possible D gene (6 bases). CDR1 is LGHNA and CDR2 is YSLEER in the germline V gene. The CDR3 is 15 amino acids. Trimming cost V 0 bases and J 4 bases, with 10 bases left between them. The CDR3 DNA reads TGCGCCAGCAGCCAAGACGGGAGCAGGTACAATGAGCAGTTCTTC. Protein product: CASSQDGSRYNEQFF.

The chain combines TRBV7-9 with TRBJ1-1; 7 nucleotides line up with TRBD1. The CDR3 runs 15 residues. Germline values: CDR1 SEHNR, CDR2 FQNEAQ (reference sequence). V dropped 4 bases and J dropped 4; count of bases not matched to a gene: 9. The CDR3 loop is CASSSSTGWPTEAFF. CDR3 DNA sequence: TGTGCCAGCAGCTCATCGACAGGGTGGCCCACTGAAGCTTTCTTT.

The gene calls are TRBV6-2 or TRBV6-3 and TRBJ2-1; D ambiguous. The V end was cut by 6 bases, the J end by 5 bases, with 8 bases between. Germline V gene lookup returns CDR1 MNHEY and CDR2 SVGEGT. The CDR3 totals 12 residues. CDR3: CASSDWNNEQFF. CDR3 in DNA: TGTGCCAGCAGCGACTGGAACAATGAGCAGTTCTTC.

This clone appeared a single time. This chain connects TRBV19 to TRBJ2-1; 11 positions agree with TRBD2. Germline V gene data show CDR1 as LNHDA and CDR2 as SQIVND (reference sequence). The CDR3 length is 14 residues. V was clipped by 5 bases and J by 10 bases; unmatched bases: 7. The chain's CDR3 is CASSARTSGPEQFF. In DNA form, the CDR3 reads TGTGCCAGTAGTGCCCGGACTAGCGGGCCAGAGCAGTTCTTC.

Only a few counts were recorded for this clone. The V and J genes are TRBV5-6 and TRBJ2-7; 14 bases map to TRBD2. Germline V gene lookup returns CDR1 SGHDT and CDR2 YYEEEE. After removal of 5 bases from V and 3 bases from J, the junction contained 10 bases not matched to a gene. This CDR3 comprises 17 residues. For the CDR3, the DNA is TGTGCCAGCAGTTCCGGGACTAGCGGGGGTTTTATCTACGAGCAGTACTTC. Translation: CASSSGTSGGFIYEQYF.

The chain uses TRBV28 and TRBJ1-1; tentative D call: TRBD1 (5 bases). V was pared by 3 bases and J by 7 bases, with 36 bases between. In germline, CDR1 is MDHEN, CDR2 SYDVKM. The length of the CDR3 is 21 residues. The CDR3 protein is CASSFRPLFLRFQGLAVEAFF. CDR3 nucleotide sequence: TGTGCCAGCAGTTTCCGCCCTCTGTTCTTACGTTTCCAGGGTTTAGCTGTTGAAGCTTTCTTT.

This clone was observed a few times. The chain couples TRBV9 to TRBJ2-1, with 8 bases fitting TRBD2. Germline lookup yields CDR1 SGDLS and CDR2 YYNGEE. This CDR3 contains 17 residues. The trim removed 0 bases at V and 2 bases at J, leaving 7 bases unmatched. The CDR3 DNA is TGTGCCAGCAGCGTAGGTGGTACTAGCGGTACCTACAATGAGCAGTTCTTC. Its protein is CASSVGGTSGTYNEQFF.

The chain has TRBV15 and TRBJ1-5; 7 positions match TRBD1. Germline V gene data show CDR1 as LNHNV and CDR2 as YYDKDF (reference sequence). V lost 8 bases and J lost 0; bases outside the gene matches: 7. The CDR3 consists of 15 residues. In DNA, the CDR3 is TGTGCCACCGCGGATCGGGACAGTAGCAATCAGCCCCAGCATTTT. Protein product: CATADRDSSNQPQHF.

The chain has TRBV4-3 and TRBJ2-7; TRBD1 agrees at 12 bases. CDR3 length: 15 residues. The trim removed 2 bases at V and 5 bases at J, leaving 4 bases unmatched. CDR1 is LGHNA, CDR2 YSLEER, per germline. This chain's CDR3 is CASSQSGTGGHEQYF. CDR3 in DNA: TGCGCCAGCAGCCAATCCGGGACAGGGGGCCACGAGCAGTACTTC.

The gene calls are TRBV7-3 and TRBJ1-1; 7 bases match TRBD1. The junction had 4 bases not matched to a gene; V was cut back by 5 bases and J by 4 bases. Germline V CDR1 and CDR2: SGHTA, FQGTGA. The CDR3 runs to 13 residues. The CDR3 bases are TGTGCCAGCAGCCAGACAGGGACCACTGAAGCTTTCTTT. Translating gives CASSQTGTTEAFF.

This chain joins TRBV19 and TRBJ2-5; 14 bases agree with TRBD2. Per germline, CDR1 LNHDA and CDR2 SQIVND (reference sequence). The V segment lost 4 bases and the J segment 7 bases; nucleotides outside the gene matches: 5. The CDR3 totals 15 residues. CDR3 nucleotides: TGTGCCAGTAGTACCCGGGGACTAGCGGGAGCGACCCAGTACTTC. This gives the protein CASSTRGLAGATQYF.

The chain joins TRBV28 to TRBJ2-7; 10 bases match TRBD1. The CDR3 runs 14 residues. Germline CDR1 is MDHEN and CDR2 is SYDVKM. The V segment lost 4 bases and the J segment 11 bases; nucleotides outside the gene matches: 11. Here the CDR3 DNA reads TGTGCCAGCAGTTCGCCAACCGGGACAGGGGAAGAGTACTTC. Its translation is CASSSPTGTGEEYF.

The chain joins TRBV15 to TRBJ2-7; possibly TRBD2 for D (5 bases). CDR1 and CDR2 from the germline V gene are LNHNV and YYDKDF (reference sequence). Trimming took 5 bases from V and 3 from J, leaving 11 bases between them. The CDR3 runs to 13 residues. As DNA, the CDR3 is TGTGCCACCAGCCCCGGGGTGGGCTACGAGCAGTACTTC. Protein sequence: CATSPGVGYEQYF.

Only one count was recorded for this clone. The chain employs TRBV15 and TRBJ2-1, with D perhaps matching TRBD2 (6 bases). The CDR3 runs to 16 residues. The germline V and J ends were trimmed by 5 bases and 2 bases, with 16 bases remaining between them. Germline V gives CDR1 LNHNV, CDR2 YYDKDF (reference sequence). The CDR3 DNA reads TGTGCCACCAGCGGTGGGGTGGCGGGGCCCTACAATGAGCAGTTCTTC. Translation gives CATSGGVAGPYNEQFF. Full variable domain (missing parts from reference TRBV15 and TRBJ2-1): DAMVIQNPRYQVTQFGKPVTLSCSQTLNHNVMYWYQQKSSQAPKLLFHYYDKDFNNEADTPDNFQSRRPNTSFCFLDIRSPGLGDTAMYLCATSGGVAGPYNEQFFGPGTRLTVL.

V usage is TRBV28 and J usage is TRBJ2-7; TRBD1 agrees at 11 bases. The germline CDR1 and CDR2 sequences are MDHEN and SYDVKM. This CDR3 is 15 amino acids long. The trim removed 6 bases at V and 3 bases at J, leaving 7 bases unmatched. The CDR3, as DNA: TGTGCCAGCAGAGAACCGGGACAGGGGGTCTACGAGCAGTACTTC. Translating it yields CASREPGQGVYEQYF.

The J gene is TRBJ1-2, the V gene TRBV18, with D possibly matching TRBD1 (6 bases). This CDR3 is built from 13 residues. Looked up from germline, CDR1 is KGHSH and CDR2 is LQKENI. Trimming cost V 7 bases and J 2 bases, with 11 bases left between them. CDR3 region: CASFSGENYGYTF. Written as DNA, the CDR3 is TGTGCCAGCTTCTCAGGGGAGAACTATGGCTACACCTTC.

The chain has TRBV6-5 and TRBJ1-2, with TRBD1 matching over 7 bases. The length of the CDR3 is 15 residues. CDR1 and CDR2 from the germline V gene are MNHEY and SVGAGI. Losses at the gene ends were 7 bases for V and 6 bases for J; bases not matched to a gene: 14. The CDR3 region has the DNA TGTGCCAGCAAACCCACAGGGGAGCGGGGGCATGGCTACACCTTC. This sequence encodes CASKPTGERGHGYTF.

The CDR3 reads CASSLAGRTDTQYF. CDR3 in DNA: TGCGCCAGCAGCTTAGCGGGGCGCACAGATACGCAGTATTTT. The chain employs TRBV5-1 and TRBJ2-3, with TRBD2 identical over 7 bases. CDR1 and CDR2 (germline): SGHRS, YFSETQ. V was clipped by 2 bases and J by 1 base; unmatched bases: 1. The CDR3 runs 14 residues.

The chain employs TRBV9 and TRBJ2-7; weak D call: TRBD2 (5 bases). With 1 base removed from V and 0 bases from J, the gap between germline ends came to 8 bases. The CDR3 contains 14 residues. The germline V gene has CDR1 SGDLS and CDR2 YYNGEE. CDR3 loop: CASSVSGYSYEQYF. For the CDR3, the DNA is TGTGCCAGCAGCGTAAGCGGATACTCCTACGAGCAGTACTTC.

The gene calls are TRBV6-5 and TRBJ2-7; 11 bases fit TRBD1. V lost 0 bases and J lost 3; bases outside the gene matches: 1. CDR3 size: 15 residues. Germline-derived CDR1 and CDR2 are MNHEY and SVGAGI. The CDR3 nucleotides read TGTGCCAGCAGTTACTCGGGGACAGGGGGCTACGAGCAGTACTTC. This sequence encodes CASSYSGTGGYEQYF.

This clone occurred a few times. CDR3 DNA: TGTGCCAGCAGCGTTACAGGGGTGTTTGGTCAGCCCCAGCATTTT. Translation: CASSVTGVFGQPQHF. The chain combines TRBV9 with TRBJ1-5; 7 bases map to TRBD1. J gave up 6 bases and V 2 bases, and 8 bases lay outside the gene matches. The germline CDR1 and CDR2 sequences are SGDLS and YYNGEE. There are 15 residues in the CDR3.